The rows below give T cell receptor beta chains drawn from one sample of a study of shared clonotypes between healthy human individuals. Profiled with immunoSEQ multiplex PCR; TCRdb holds only in-frame clones, not every one. This sample has 1,400,000 or so clones, with approximately 98.5% found just once. The sequenced sample consisted of naive CD4+ T cells sorted from blood. These receptors all stem from a man aged 30 to 45 in good health. Both conserved end residues are part of each CDR3. Each record gives: D gene, J gene, V gene, clone size, CDR3 DNA, CDR3 protein. D genes are given only for firm matches. Clone size is shown for a subset of rows, as once, few, many or a class of expanded clone.

d_call: .
j_call: TRBJ2-7
v_call: TRBV21-1
clone_size: .
cdr3_nt: TGTGCCAGCAGCAAAGGGCCCAAACAGCGCCCGGGGATATCATACGAGCAGTACTTC
cdr3_aa: CASSKGPKQRPGISYEQYF

d_call: .
j_call: TRBJ2-6
v_call: TRBV2
clone_size: .
cdr3_nt: TGTGCCAGCAGTGATAAAAGCTCTGGGGCCAACGTCCTGACTTTC
cdr3_aa: CASSDKSSGANVLTF

d_call: .
j_call: TRBJ2-1
v_call: TRBV30
clone_size: .
cdr3_nt: TGTGCCTGGAGGCGGACTAATCATGAGCAGTTCTTC
cdr3_aa: CAWRRTNHEQFF

d_call: .
j_call: TRBJ1-5
v_call: TRBV5-6
clone_size: .
cdr3_nt: TGTGCCAGCAGCTTGGTGGGGGGGCGGAATCAGCCCCAGCATTTT
cdr3_aa: CASSLVGGRNQPQHF

d_call: TRBD1
j_call: TRBJ1-2
v_call: TRBV5-1
clone_size: .
cdr3_nt: TGCGCCAGCAGCTTGGACAGGGGTAGACCTGGCTACACCTTC
cdr3_aa: CASSLDRGRPGYTF

d_call: .
j_call: TRBJ1-1
v_call: TRBV7-3
clone_size: .
cdr3_nt: TGTGCCAGCAGCTCCCGGGCGGGTTGGGTCACTGAAGCTTTCTTT
cdr3_aa: CASSSRAGWVTEAFF

d_call: .
j_call: TRBJ2-7
v_call: TRBV6-1
clone_size: .
cdr3_nt: TGTGCCAGCAAGGCGGCGAGCTCCTACGAGCAGTACTTC
cdr3_aa: CASKAASSYEQYF

d_call: .
j_call: TRBJ2-7
v_call: TRBV29-1
clone_size: .
cdr3_nt: TGCAGCGTTGAGGGAAAGACAGGAAACGAGCAGTACTTC
cdr3_aa: CSVEGKTGNEQYF

d_call: TRBD1
j_call: TRBJ1-1
v_call: TRBV28
clone_size: .
cdr3_nt: TGTGCCGGCAGAGCACTCCGGACAGGGGACACTGAAGCTTTCTTT
cdr3_aa: CAGRALRTGDTEAFF

d_call: TRBD2
j_call: TRBJ2-1
v_call: TRBV5-1
clone_size: .
cdr3_nt: TGCGCCAGCAGCCCTGGTCGCGGGAGCTCCTACAATGAGCAGTTCTTC
cdr3_aa: CASSPGRGSSYNEQFF

d_call: TRBD2
j_call: TRBJ2-2
v_call: TRBV2
clone_size: once
cdr3_nt: TGTGCCAGCAGCGGGACTAGCGGGAGGGGGACCGGGGAGCTGTTTTTT
cdr3_aa: CASSGTSGRGTGELFF

d_call: TRBD1
j_call: TRBJ1-2
v_call: TRBV25-1
clone_size: .
cdr3_nt: TGTGCCAGCAGTGGCCCTTGGACAGGGAGGACCTATGGCTACACCTTC
cdr3_aa: CASSGPWTGRTYGYTF

d_call: .
j_call: TRBJ2-7
v_call: TRBV5-6
clone_size: .
cdr3_nt: TGTGCCAGCAGCCGCACGGGCGAGCAGTACTTC
cdr3_aa: CASSRTGEQYF

d_call: .
j_call: TRBJ1-3
v_call: TRBV7-8
clone_size: .
cdr3_nt: TGTGCCAGCAGCTTAAGGGGCTCTGGAAACACCATATATTTT
cdr3_aa: CASSLRGSGNTIYF

d_call: TRBD1
j_call: TRBJ2-7
v_call: TRBV18
clone_size: .
cdr3_nt: TGTGCCAGCTCTCCAGGGGGCCCGGAGGAGCAGTACTTC
cdr3_aa: CASSPGGPEEQYF

d_call: TRBD1
j_call: TRBJ2-7
v_call: TRBV5-1
clone_size: .
cdr3_nt: TGCGCCAGCAGCGTTACAGGGGGCTCCTACGAGCAGTACTTC
cdr3_aa: CASSVTGGSYEQYF

d_call: .
j_call: TRBJ2-6
v_call: TRBV5-6
clone_size: once
cdr3_nt: TGTGCCAGCAGCTGGGGGGACAGACTCTCTGGGGCCAACGTCCTGACTTTC
cdr3_aa: CASSWGDRLSGANVLTF

d_call: TRBD2
j_call: TRBJ2-1
v_call: TRBV10-2
clone_size: .
cdr3_nt: TGCGCCAGCAGTGTTACTAGCGGGAGAGTAGGGAATGAGCAGTTCTTC
cdr3_aa: CASSVTSGRVGNEQFF

d_call: .
j_call: TRBJ2-7
v_call: TRBV5-1
clone_size: .
cdr3_nt: TGCGCCAGCAGCCCAGCCCCATTCTACGAGCAGTACTTC
cdr3_aa: CASSPAPFYEQYF

d_call: TRBD1
j_call: TRBJ2-3
v_call: TRBV7-2
clone_size: .
cdr3_nt: TGTGCCAGCAACGCACAGACAGGGGGCTTAGATACGCAGTATTTT
cdr3_aa: CASNAQTGGLDTQYF